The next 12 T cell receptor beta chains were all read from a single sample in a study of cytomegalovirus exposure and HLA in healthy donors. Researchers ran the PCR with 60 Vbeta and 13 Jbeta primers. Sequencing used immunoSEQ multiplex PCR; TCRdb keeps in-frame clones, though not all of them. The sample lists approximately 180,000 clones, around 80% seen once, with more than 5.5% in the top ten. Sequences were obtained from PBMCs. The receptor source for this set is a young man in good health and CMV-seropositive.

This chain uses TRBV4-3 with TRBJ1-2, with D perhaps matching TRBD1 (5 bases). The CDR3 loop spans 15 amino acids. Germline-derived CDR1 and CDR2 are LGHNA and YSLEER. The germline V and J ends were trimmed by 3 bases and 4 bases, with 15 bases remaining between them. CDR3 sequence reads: CASSHLRQGGYGYTF. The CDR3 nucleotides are TGCGCCAGCAGCCATCTTAGGCAGGGAGGCTATGGCTACACCTTC.

DNA of the CDR3: TGTGCCAGCAGCGCACAGGGGTCTGGAAACACCATATATTTT. Protein sequence: CASSAQGSGNTIYF. The J gene is TRBJ1-3, the V gene TRBV9; the match to TRBD1 covers 7 bases. CDR3 length equals 14 residues. Germline CDR1 SGDLS, CDR2 YYNGEE. V shed 3 bases and J 1 base; nucleotides not matched to a gene: 1.

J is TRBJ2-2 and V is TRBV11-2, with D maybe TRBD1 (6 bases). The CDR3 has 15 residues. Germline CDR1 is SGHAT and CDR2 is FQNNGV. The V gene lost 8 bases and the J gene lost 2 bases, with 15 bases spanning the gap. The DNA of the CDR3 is TGTGCCAGCTGCTCCCGGGACACCAACACCGGGGAGCTGTTTTTT. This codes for CASCSRDTNTGELFF.

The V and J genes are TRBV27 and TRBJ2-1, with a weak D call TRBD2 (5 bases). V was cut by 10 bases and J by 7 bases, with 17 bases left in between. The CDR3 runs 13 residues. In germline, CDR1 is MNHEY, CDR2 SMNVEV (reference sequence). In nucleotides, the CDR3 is TGTGCCACCAGGCGGGCGGTGTGGAATGAGCAGTTCTTC. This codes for CATRRAVWNEQFF.

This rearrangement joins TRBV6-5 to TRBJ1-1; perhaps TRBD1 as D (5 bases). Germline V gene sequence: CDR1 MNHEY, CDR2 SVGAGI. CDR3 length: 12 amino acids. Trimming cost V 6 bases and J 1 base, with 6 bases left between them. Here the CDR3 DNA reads TGTGCCAGCAGAACAGGGAACACTGAAGCTTTCTTT. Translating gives CASRTGNTEAFF.

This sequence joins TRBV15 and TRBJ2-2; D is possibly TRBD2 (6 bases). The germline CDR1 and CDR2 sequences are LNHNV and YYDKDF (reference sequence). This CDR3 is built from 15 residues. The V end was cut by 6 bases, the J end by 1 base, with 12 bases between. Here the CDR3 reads CATRPRGMNTGELFF. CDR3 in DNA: TGTGCCACCAGACCTCGGGGGATGAACACCGGGGAGCTGTTTTTT. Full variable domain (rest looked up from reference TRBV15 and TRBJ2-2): DAMVIQNPRYQVTQFGKPVTLSCSQTLNHNVMYWYQQKSSQAPKLLFHYYDKDFNNEADTPDNFQSRRPNTSFCFLDIRSPGLGDTAMYLCATRPRGMNTGELFFGEGSRLTVL.

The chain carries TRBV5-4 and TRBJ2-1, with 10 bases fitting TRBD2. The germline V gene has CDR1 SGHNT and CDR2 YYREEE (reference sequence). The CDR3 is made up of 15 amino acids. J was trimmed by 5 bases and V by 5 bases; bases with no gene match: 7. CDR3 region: CASRRAGGLNNEQFF. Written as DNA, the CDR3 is TGTGCCAGCAGACGAGCGGGGGGGCTCAACAATGAGCAGTTCTTC.

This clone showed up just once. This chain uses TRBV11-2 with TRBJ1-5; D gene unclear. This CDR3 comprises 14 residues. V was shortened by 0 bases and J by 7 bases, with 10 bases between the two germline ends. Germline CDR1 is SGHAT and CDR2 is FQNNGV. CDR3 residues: CASSLDPSGQPQHF. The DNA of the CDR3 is TGTGCCAGCAGCTTAGACCCATCAGGCCAGCCCCAGCATTTT. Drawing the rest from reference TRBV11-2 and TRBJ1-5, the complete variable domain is EAGVAQSPRYKIIEKRQSVAFWCNPISGHATLYWYQQILGQGPKLLIQFQNNGVVDDSQLPKDRFSAERLKGVDSTLKIQPAKLEDSAVYLCASSLDPSGQPQHFGDGTRLSIL.

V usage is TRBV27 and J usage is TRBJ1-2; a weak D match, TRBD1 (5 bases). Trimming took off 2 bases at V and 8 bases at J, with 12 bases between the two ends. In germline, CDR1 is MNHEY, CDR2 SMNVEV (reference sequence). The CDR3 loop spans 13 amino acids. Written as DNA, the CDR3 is TGTGCCAGCAGTTTAACGGGACTTGAGGGCTACACCTTC. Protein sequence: CASSLTGLEGYTF.

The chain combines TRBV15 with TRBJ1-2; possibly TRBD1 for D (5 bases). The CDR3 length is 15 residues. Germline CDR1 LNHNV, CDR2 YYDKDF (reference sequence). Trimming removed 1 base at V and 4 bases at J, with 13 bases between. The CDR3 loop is CATSRVSREGYGYTF. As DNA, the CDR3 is TGTGCCACCAGCAGAGTTTCCAGGGAAGGCTATGGCTACACCTTC.

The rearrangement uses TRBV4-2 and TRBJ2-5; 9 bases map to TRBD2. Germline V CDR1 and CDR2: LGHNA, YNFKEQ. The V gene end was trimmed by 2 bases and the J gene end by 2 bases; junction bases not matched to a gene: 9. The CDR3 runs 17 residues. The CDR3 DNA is TGTGCCAGCAGCCAACGAATTAGCGGGAGAAGTCAAGAGACCCAGTACTTC. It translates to CASSQRISGRSQETQYF.

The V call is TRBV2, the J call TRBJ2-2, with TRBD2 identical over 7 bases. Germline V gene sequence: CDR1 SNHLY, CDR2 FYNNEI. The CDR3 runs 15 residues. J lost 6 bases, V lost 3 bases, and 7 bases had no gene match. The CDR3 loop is CASSDRLAVSGELFF. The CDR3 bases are TGTGCCAGCAGTGACCGACTAGCCGTCTCCGGGGAGCTGTTTTTT.